These 20 T cell receptor beta chains were all obtained from the same sample, sequenced in a study of blood T cell repertoires in COVID-19. Using immunoSEQ multiplex PCR, the repertoire was profiled, and TCRdb retains in-frame clones only, with some absent. The repertoire holds over 200,000 clones, with about 90% as singletons. The specimen sequenced was peripheral blood. Source of these receptors: a middle-aged man with active or convalescent COVID-19.

The rearrangement links TRBV28 to TRBJ1-1; 8 bases align to TRBD1. This CDR3 contains 14 residues. Trimming removed 6 bases from V and 3 bases from J; junction bases left unmatched: 6. The germline gives CDR1 MDHEN, CDR2 SYDVKM. CDR3 nucleotide sequence: TGTGCCAGCAGCCCAGGGGGCGGGTACACTGAAGCTTTCTTT. This encodes CASSPGGGYTEAFF.

This chain links TRBV30 with TRBJ1-6, with 8 bases identical to TRBD1. CDR1 GTSNPN and CDR2 SVGIG come from the germline V gene (reference sequence). V lost 3 bases and J lost 8; bases outside the gene matches: 9. The CDR3 consists of 15 residues. The CDR3 DNA is TGTGCCTGGAGAAAGGGGGACAGGCGATATTCACCCCTCCACTTT. This encodes CAWRKGDRRYSPLHF.

The chain employs TRBV9 and TRBJ2-1; 11 bases match TRBD2. Germline values: CDR1 SGDLS, CDR2 YYNGEE. The CDR3 spans 18 residues. V trimming: 1 base; J trimming: 1 base; junction bases outside the gene matches: 7. The DNA for the CDR3 is TGTGCCAGCAGCGTATCACTAGCGGGAGTAAGGTCCTACAATGAGCAGTTCTTC. Amino acid sequence: CASSVSLAGVRSYNEQFF. Full variable domain (missing parts from reference TRBV9 and TRBJ2-1): DSGVTQTPKHLITATGQRVTLRCSPRSGDLSVYWYQQSLDQGLQFLIQYYNGEERAKGNILERFSAQQFPDLHSELNLSSLELGDSALYFCASSVSLAGVRSYNEQFFGPGTRLTVL.

The chain combines TRBV19 with TRBJ2-7; 10 bases agree with TRBD2. There are 15 residues in the CDR3. Trimming cost V 2 bases and J 1 base; bases outside gene matches: 2. Germline V gene data show CDR1 as LNHDA and CDR2 as SQIVND (reference sequence). The CDR3 DNA follows: TGTGCCAGTAGTATACGAGCGGGAGGGTCCTACGAGCAGTACTTC. Encoded protein: CASSIRAGGSYEQYF.

This chain uses TRBV29-1 with TRBJ1-5, with D perhaps matching TRBD1 (6 bases). V shed 4 bases and J shed 5 bases, with 18 bases lying between them. The germline gives CDR1 SQVTM, CDR2 ANQGSEA. The CDR3 has 15 amino acids. The CDR3 is CSVGTGNGVDQPQHF. The CDR3, as DNA: TGCAGCGTTGGAACAGGGAATGGGGTTGATCAGCCCCAGCATTTT.

This sequence joins TRBV5-4 and TRBJ1-5; D remains ambiguous. Germline assignment: CDR1 SGHNT and CDR2 YYREEE (reference sequence). Trimming stripped 1 base from V and 2 bases from J, with 10 bases between. This CDR3 is built from 15 residues. CDR3 residues: CASSLNPEGNQPQHF. The CDR3 DNA sequence: TGTGCCAGCAGCTTGAATCCGGAGGGCAATCAGCCCCAGCATTTT.

This clone was recorded only once. The chain employs TRBV24-1 and TRBJ2-1; TRBD2 agrees at 8 bases. CDR1 and CDR2 (germline): KGHDR, SFDVKD. V trimming: 4 bases; J trimming: 6 bases; junction bases outside the gene matches: 7. This CDR3 has 15 residues. The CDR3 here is CATSESGSSFNEQFF. The DNA for the CDR3 is TGTGCCACCAGTGAGAGCGGGAGTAGTTTCAATGAGCAGTTCTTC.

This sequence joins TRBV30 and TRBJ1-6, with a possible D match to TRBD1 (6 bases). Germline V lookup: CDR1 GTSNPN, CDR2 SVGIG (reference sequence). The CDR3 has 15 amino acids. V was trimmed by 4 bases and J by 5 bases, leaving 15 bases between them. The CDR3 nucleotides are TGTGCCTGGAAAGGGGGTCAGGGGAATAATTCACCCCTCCACTTT. Protein product: CAWKGGQGNNSPLHF.

The chain links TRBV12-3 or TRBV12-4 to TRBJ2-7; 7 bases align to TRBD2. Trimming cost V 8 bases and J 3 bases; bases outside gene matches: 7. The CDR3 is 13 residues long. The CDR3 spells CASASGTNYEQYF. The CDR3 region has the DNA TGTGCCAGCGCCAGCGGGACGAACTACGAGCAGTACTTC.

The CDR3 sequence: CASSERLAYNEQFF. Written as DNA, the CDR3 is TGCGCCAGCAGTGAACGACTAGCTTACAATGAGCAGTTCTTC. The chain combines TRBV10-2 with TRBJ2-1; 7 bases fit TRBD2. J lost 4 bases, V lost 3 bases, and 3 bases had no gene match. The CDR3 totals 14 residues. Germline values: CDR1 WSHSY, CDR2 SAAADI.

The rearrangement uses TRBV27 and TRBJ1-1, with D tentatively TRBD1 (5 bases). Trimming took 2 bases from V and 4 from J, leaving 11 bases between them. This CDR3 contains 14 residues. Germline V lookup: CDR1 MNHEY, CDR2 SMNVEV (reference sequence). The CDR3 DNA is TGTGCCAGCAGTTTACGGGGGGGAGGCACTGAAGCTTTCTTT. This encodes CASSLRGGGTEAFF.

The rearrangement links TRBV15 to TRBJ1-1, with D perhaps matching TRBD1 (5 bases). V lost 1 base to trimming and J lost 1 base, with 16 bases between them. Germline CDR1 and CDR2: LNHNV and YYDKDF (reference sequence). CDR3 size: 17 residues. The CDR3 region has the DNA TGTGCCACCAGCAGAGCTCGGCGGGGGACGGGGAACACTGAAGCTTTCTTT. The encoded protein is CATSRARRGTGNTEAFF.

This chain joins TRBV14 and TRBJ2-3; 9 bases fit TRBD2. The germline V gene has CDR1 SGHDN and CDR2 FVKESK. The CDR3 is 16 amino acids. With V trimmed by 3 bases and J by 4 bases, 8 bases remained unmatched. CDR3 in amino acids: CASSHTVAGVPDTQYF. The CDR3 DNA reads TGTGCCAGCAGCCACACCGTAGCGGGAGTCCCAGATACGCAGTATTTT. Complete variable domain (other parts from reference TRBV14 and TRBJ2-3): EAGVTQFPSHSVIEKGQTVTLRCDPISGHDNLYWYRRVMGKEIKFLLHFVKESKQDESGMPNNRFLAERTGGTYSTLKVQPAELEDSGVYFCASSHTVAGVPDTQYFGPGTRLTVL.

The chain employs TRBV13 and TRBJ2-1; D gene uncertain. V was clipped by 5 bases and J by 4 bases, with 27 bases between them. The CDR3 length is 19 residues. From germline, CDR1 is PRHDT and CDR2 FYEKMQ (reference sequence). The CDR3 protein is CASSKDWVQTSNPYNEQFF. CDR3 sequence (DNA): TGTGCCAGCAGCAAAGATTGGGTACAGACGAGTAACCCTTACAATGAGCAGTTCTTC.

This chain links TRBV19 with TRBJ2-5; no clear D gene. The ends were cut back, 3 bases at V and 5 bases at J, with 7 bases in the middle. The CDR3 runs to 12 residues. Germline values: CDR1 LNHDA, CDR2 SQIVND (reference sequence). In DNA form, the CDR3 reads TGTGCCAGTAGTATGACAAGGGAGACCCAGTACTTC. Protein product: CASSMTRETQYF.

The chain couples TRBV24-1 to TRBJ1-1, with D perhaps TRBD1 (6 bases). From germline, CDR1 is KGHDR and CDR2 SFDVKD. This CDR3 has 17 residues. V gave up 5 bases and J gave up 5 bases, with 23 bases separating them. The CDR3: CATSAHPRDTVLTEAFF. The CDR3 coding sequence is TGTGCCACCAGTGCCCACCCACGGGACACCGTTCTTACTGAAGCTTTCTTT.

The chain links TRBV21-1 to TRBJ2-3; the table assigns TRBD2, which was not confirmed against the DNA. TRBV21-1 is labeled a pseudogene. The length of the CDR3 is 17 residues. The CDR3 nucleotides read TGTGCCAGCACCCGGGGCCGGAGGGGGGGGTATGCAGATACGCAGTATTTT. It is translated as CASTRGRRGGYADTQYF.

This clone occurred once. CDR3 amino acids: CASNSPQGYNSPLHF. In DNA, the CDR3 is TGTGCCAGCAACTCCCCACAGGGGTATAATTCACCCCTCCACTTT. The chain is built from TRBV28 and TRBJ1-6; TRBD1 matches 7 bases. From germline, CDR1 is MDHEN and CDR2 SYDVKM. CDR3 length equals 15 residues. V shed 7 bases and J 4 bases; nucleotides not matched to a gene: 7.

The chain has TRBV18 and TRBJ1-2; weak D call: TRBD1 (6 bases). V was cut by 3 bases and J by 8 bases, with 13 bases left in between. Germline-derived CDR1 and CDR2 are KGHSH and LQKENI. The CDR3 consists of 13 residues. This chain's CDR3 is CASSPSGGQGYTF. DNA for the CDR3: TGTGCCAGCTCACCTTCGGGGGGCCAGGGCTACACCTTC.

This chain connects TRBV5-1 to TRBJ2-3; D is unclear. This CDR3 is 14 amino acids long. Germline CDR1 is SGHRS and CDR2 is YFSETQ. Trimming left V 2 bases short and J 2 bases short, with 9 bases between. CDR3 loop: CASSLQQLTDTQYF. The CDR3 nucleotides read TGCGCCAGCAGCTTACAACAGCTCACAGATACGCAGTATTTT.